The sequence of this TCR beta chain was determined in a study of cytotoxic CD8 clonotypes in ibrutinib-treated CLL. Findings and limits, study-wide: Clonality grew at ibrutinib response; at progression, it decreased back toward baseline. Baseline clonality was higher than in age-matched healthy donors and moved in step with circulating CD8+ T-cell counts.

About this clone: Its antigen is undetermined.

CDR1 and CDR2 from the germline V gene are SQVTM and ANQGSEA. The CDR3 has 15 amino acids. V was shortened by 1 base and J by 6 bases, with 16 bases between the two germline ends. Investigators sought sequencing depths of between 1 in 200,000 and 1 in 1 million T cells. The assay was immunoSEQ multiplex PCR, and TCRdb's table has in-frame clones only and misses some. The data hold approximately 350,000 clones, with roughly two thirds observed a single time. The sequenced sample was PBMCs, obtained after 36 months of ibrutinib treatment. The chain carries TRBV29-1 and TRBJ2-1; D is undetermined. The sequence came from a human donor with chronic lymphocytic leukemia. This CDR3 reads CSVEGSGSFPNEQFF. The CDR3 DNA is TGCAGCGTTGAAGGCTCGGGCTCTTTCCCCAATGAGCAGTTCTTC.